The 2 T cell receptor beta chains listed next were all sequenced from one sample in a study of T-cell memory formation after mild COVID-19. TCRdb called the 5' RACE reads again in MiXCR, with one record for every CDR3 protein. This sample has 280,000 or so distinct CDR3 sequences, with over 7% found just once. Sequencing was carried out using PBMCs or a T cell subset sorted from them (not recorded which). All receptors come from a man aged 18 to 30 who had mild COVID-19 (a few samples of this study predate the infection). Cell type and time point are not known.

The table lists this clonotype with many counts. The J gene is TRBJ2-7, the V gene TRBV9; D gene uncertain. CDR1 and CDR2 from the germline V gene are SGDLS and YYNGEE. This CDR3 has 11 residues. The V gene lost 3 bases and the J gene lost 6 bases, with 7 bases spanning the gap. In DNA form, the CDR3 reads TGTGCCAGCAGCGAGACCAGCGAGCAGTACGTC. Translating it yields CASSETSEQYV.

The chain uses TRBV20-1 and TRBJ2-3; D ambiguous. The length of the CDR3 is 14 residues. Germline V CDR1 and CDR2: DFQATT, SNEGSKA (reference sequence). Trimming removed 6 bases at V and 0 bases at J, with 13 bases between. DNA of the CDR3: TGCAGTGCCCCGACGGGCGATAGCACAGATACGCAGTATTTT. Translated: CSAPTGDSTDTQYF.